What follows is one TCR beta chain and its context. This record belongs to a study of a mutant IDH1 vaccine in newly diagnosed glioma. Measured with immunoSEQ multiplex PCR; TCRdb has only the in-frame clones, and not every one. The repertoire holds 59,000 or so clones, with about 91% as singletons. Time point meaning: baseline, week 1 (first vaccination visit). Sample treatment: pre-vaccination baseline after standard-of-care therapy. The clonotype was recovered from a man aged 45-65 years with glioma. The sequenced sample was PBMCs, obtained from a glioma patient treated with radiotherapy, temozolomide or both.

Written as DNA, the CDR3 is TGTGCCAGCTCACCCCGGGAAACGAACACTGAAGCTTTCTTT. Its translation: CASSPRETNTEAFF. V gene TRBV18 combines with J gene TRBJ1-1, with D uncertain. V gave up 3 bases and J gave up 1 base, with 9 bases separating them. Germline V lookup: CDR1 KGHSH, CDR2 LQKENI. This CDR3 has 14 residues. The full variable domain, its missing parts supplied by reference TRBV18 and TRBJ1-1, is NAGVMQNPRHLVRRRGQEARLRCSPMKGHSHVYWYRQLPEEGLKFMVYLQKENIIDESGMPKERFSAEFPKEGPSILRIQQVVRGDSAAYFCASSPRETNTEAFFGQGTRLTVV.